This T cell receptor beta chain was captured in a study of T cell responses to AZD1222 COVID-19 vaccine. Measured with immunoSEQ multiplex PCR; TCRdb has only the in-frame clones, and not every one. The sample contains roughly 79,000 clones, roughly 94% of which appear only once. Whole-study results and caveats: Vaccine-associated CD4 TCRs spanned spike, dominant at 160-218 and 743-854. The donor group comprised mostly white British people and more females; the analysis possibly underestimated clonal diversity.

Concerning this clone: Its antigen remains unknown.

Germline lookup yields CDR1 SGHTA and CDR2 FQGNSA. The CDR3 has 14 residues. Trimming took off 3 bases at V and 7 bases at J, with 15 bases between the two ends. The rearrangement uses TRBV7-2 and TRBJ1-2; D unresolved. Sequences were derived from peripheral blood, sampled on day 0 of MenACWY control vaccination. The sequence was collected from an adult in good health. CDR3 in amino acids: CASSFLLTTGGYTF. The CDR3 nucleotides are TGTGCCAGCAGCTTCCTTTTGACAACCGGTGGCTACACCTTC.